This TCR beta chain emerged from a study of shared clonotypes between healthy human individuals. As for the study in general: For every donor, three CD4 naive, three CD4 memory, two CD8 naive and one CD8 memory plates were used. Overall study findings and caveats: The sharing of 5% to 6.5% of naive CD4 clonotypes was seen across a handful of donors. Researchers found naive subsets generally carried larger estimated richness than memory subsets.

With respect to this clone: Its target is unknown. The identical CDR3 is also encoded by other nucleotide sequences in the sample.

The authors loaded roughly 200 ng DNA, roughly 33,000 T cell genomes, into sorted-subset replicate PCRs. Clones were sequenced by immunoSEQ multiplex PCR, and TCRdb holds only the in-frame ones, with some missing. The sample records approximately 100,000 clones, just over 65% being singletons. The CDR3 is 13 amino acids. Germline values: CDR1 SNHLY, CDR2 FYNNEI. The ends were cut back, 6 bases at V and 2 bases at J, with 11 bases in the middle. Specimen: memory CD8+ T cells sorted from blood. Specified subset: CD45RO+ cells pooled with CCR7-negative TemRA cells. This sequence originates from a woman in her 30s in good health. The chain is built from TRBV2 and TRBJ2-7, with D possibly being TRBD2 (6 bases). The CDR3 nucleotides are TGTGCCAGCAGGGCTAGCGAGCCCTACGAGCAGTACTTC. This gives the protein CASRASEPYEQYF. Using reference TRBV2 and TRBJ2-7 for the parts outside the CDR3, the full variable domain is EPEVTQTPSHQVTQMGQEVILRCVPISNHLYFYWYRQILGQKVEFLVSFYNNEISEKSEIFDDQFSVERPDGSNFTLKIRSTKLEDSAMYFCASRASEPYEQYFGPGTRLTVT.